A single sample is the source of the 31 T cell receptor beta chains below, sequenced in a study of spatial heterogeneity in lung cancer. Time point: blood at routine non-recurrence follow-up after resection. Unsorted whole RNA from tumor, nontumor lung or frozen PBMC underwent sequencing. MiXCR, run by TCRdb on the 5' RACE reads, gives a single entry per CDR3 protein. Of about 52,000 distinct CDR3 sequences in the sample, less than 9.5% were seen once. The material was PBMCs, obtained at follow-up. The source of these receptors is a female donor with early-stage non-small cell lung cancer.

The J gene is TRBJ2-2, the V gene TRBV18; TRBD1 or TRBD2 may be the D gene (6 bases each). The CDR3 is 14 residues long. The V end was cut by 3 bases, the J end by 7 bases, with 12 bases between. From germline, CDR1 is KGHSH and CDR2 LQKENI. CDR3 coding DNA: TGTGCCAGCTCACCGGGGGGCCAGGACGGGGAGCTGTTTTTT. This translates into CASSPGGQDGELFF.

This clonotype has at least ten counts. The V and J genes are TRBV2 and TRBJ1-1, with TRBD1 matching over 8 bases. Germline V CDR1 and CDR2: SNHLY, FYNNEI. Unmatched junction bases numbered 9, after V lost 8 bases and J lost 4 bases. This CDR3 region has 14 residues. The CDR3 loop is CASFVDTGGTEAFF. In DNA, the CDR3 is TGTGCCAGCTTTGTCGACACAGGGGGCACTGAAGCTTTCTTT.

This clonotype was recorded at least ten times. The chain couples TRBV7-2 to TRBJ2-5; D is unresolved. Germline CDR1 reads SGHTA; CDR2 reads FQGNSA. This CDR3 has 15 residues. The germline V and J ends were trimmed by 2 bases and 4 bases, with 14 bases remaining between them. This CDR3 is CASSLNRRLGETQYF. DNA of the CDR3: TGTGCCAGCAGCTTAAATAGGCGTCTGGGAGAGACCCAGTACTTC.

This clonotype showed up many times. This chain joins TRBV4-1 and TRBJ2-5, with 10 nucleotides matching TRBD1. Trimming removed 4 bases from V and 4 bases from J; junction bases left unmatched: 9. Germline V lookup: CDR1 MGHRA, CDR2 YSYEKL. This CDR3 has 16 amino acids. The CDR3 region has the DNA TGCGCCAGCAGCCGAAGCGGACAGGGGGTAGGAGAGACCCAGTACTTC. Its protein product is CASSRSGQGVGETQYF.

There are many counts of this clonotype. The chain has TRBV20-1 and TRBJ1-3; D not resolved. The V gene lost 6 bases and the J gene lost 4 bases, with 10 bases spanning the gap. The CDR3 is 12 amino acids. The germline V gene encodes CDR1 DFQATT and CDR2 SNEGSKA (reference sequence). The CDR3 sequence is CSADESGNTIYF. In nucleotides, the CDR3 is TGCAGTGCCGACGAATCGGGAAACACCATATATTTT.

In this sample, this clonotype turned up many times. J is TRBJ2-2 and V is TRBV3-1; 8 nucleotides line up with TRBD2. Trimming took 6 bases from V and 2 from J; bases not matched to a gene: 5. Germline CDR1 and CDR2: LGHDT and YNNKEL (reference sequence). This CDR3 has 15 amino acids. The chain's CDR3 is CASREGLGNTGELFF. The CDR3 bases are TGTGCCAGCAGAGAGGGACTAGGCAACACCGGGGAGCTGTTTTTT.

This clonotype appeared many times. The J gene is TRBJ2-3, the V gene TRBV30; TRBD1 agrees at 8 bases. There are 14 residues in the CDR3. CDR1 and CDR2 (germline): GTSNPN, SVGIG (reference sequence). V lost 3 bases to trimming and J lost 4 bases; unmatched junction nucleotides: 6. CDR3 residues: CAWSAGQGADTQYF. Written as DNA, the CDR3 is TGTGCCTGGAGCGCCGGACAGGGCGCAGATACGCAGTATTTT.

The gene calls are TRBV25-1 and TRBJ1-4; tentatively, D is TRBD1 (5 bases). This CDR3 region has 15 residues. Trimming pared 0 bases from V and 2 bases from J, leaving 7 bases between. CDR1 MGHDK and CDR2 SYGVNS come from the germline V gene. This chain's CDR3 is CASSEYQGTNEKLFF. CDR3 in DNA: TGTGCCAGCAGTGAATACCAGGGCACTAATGAAAAACTGTTTTTT.

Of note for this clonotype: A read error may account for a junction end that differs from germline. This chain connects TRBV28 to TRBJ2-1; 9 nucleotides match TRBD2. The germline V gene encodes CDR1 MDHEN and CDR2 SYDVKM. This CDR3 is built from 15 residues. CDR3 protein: CASSLAGGQPNVQFF. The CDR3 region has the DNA TGTGCCAGCAGTTTAGCGGGGGGGCAACCCAATGTGCAGTTCTTC.

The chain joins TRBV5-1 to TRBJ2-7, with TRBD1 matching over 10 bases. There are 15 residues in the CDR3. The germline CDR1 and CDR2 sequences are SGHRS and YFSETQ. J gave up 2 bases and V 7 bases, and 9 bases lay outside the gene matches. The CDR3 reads CASAIRDRGPYEQYF. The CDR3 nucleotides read TGCGCCAGCGCGATCCGGGACAGGGGTCCCTACGAGCAGTACTTC.

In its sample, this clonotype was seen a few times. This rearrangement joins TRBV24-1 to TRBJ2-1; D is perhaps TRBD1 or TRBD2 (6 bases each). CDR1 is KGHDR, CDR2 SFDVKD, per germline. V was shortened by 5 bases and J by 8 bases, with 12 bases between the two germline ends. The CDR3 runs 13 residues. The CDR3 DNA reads TGTGCCACCAGTGCCGACAGGAGGGATGAGCAGTTCTTC. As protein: CATSADRRDEQFF.

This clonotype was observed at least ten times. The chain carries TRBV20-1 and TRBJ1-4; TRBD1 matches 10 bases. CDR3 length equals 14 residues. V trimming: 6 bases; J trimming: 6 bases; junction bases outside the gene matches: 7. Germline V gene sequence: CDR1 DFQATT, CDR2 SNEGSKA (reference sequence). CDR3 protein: CSAFGQGVDEKLFF. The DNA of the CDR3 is TGCAGTGCCTTTGGACAGGGGGTGGATGAAAAACTGTTTTTT.

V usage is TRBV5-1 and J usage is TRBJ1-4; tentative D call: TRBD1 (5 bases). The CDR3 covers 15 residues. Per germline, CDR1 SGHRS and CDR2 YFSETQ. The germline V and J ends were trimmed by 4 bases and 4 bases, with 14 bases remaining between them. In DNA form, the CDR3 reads TGCGCCAGCAGCCCCACCGGGACGGTTAATGAAAAACTGTTTTTT. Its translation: CASSPTGTVNEKLFF. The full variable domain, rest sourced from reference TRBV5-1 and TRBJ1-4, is KAGVTQTPRYLIKTRGQQVTLSCSPISGHRSVSWYQQTPGQGLQFLFEYFSETQRNKGNFPGRFSGRQFSNSRSEMNVSTLELGDSALYLCASSPTGTVNEKLFFGSGTQLSVL.

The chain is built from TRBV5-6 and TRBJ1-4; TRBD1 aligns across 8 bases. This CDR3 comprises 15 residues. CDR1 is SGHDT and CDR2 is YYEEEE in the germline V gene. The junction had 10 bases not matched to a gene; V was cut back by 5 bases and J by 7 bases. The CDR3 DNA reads TGTGCCAGCAGACGTTCCGGGACAGGTCCTGAAAAACTGTTTTTT. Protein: CASRRSGTGPEKLFF.

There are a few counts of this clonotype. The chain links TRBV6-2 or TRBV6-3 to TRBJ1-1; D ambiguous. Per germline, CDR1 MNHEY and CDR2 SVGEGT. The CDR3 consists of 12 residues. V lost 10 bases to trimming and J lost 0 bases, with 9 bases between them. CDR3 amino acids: CATSEMNTEAFF. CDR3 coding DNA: TGTGCCACCAGCGAGATGAACACTGAAGCTTTCTTT.

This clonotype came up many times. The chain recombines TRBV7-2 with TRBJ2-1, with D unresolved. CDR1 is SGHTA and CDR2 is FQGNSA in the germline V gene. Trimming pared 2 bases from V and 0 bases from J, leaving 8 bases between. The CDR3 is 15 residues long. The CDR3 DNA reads TGTGCCAGCAGCTTACGCCCCCCCTCCTACAATGAGCAGTTCTTC. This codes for CASSLRPPSYNEQFF.

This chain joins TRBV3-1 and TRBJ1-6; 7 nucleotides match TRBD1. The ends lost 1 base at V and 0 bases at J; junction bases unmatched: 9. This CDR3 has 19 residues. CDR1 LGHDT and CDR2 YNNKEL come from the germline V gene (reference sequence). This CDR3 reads CASSQGATGANSYNSPLHF. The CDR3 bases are TGTGCCAGCAGCCAAGGCGCCACAGGGGCCAACTCCTATAATTCACCCCTCCACTTT.

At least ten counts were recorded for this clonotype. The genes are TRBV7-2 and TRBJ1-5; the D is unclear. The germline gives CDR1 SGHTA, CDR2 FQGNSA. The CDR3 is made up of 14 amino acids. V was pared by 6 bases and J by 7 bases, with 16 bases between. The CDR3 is CASSSWPAGQPQHF. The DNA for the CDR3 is TGTGCCAGCAGTTCTTGGCCGGCGGGGCAGCCCCAGCATTTT.

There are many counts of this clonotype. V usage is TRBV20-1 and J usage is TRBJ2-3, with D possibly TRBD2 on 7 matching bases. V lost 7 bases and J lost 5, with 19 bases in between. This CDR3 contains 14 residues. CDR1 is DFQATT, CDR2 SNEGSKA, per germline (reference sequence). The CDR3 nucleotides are TGCAGTGAAAGGAGGGGGGGCTTAGGAGATACGCAGTATTTT. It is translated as CSERRGGLGDTQYF.

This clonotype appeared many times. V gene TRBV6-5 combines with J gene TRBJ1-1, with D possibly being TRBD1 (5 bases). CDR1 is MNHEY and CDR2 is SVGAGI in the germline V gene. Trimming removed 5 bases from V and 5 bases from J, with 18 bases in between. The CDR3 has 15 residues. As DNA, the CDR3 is TGTGCCAGCAGTCCCACTCAGGGATCTGCGACTGAAGCTTTCTTT. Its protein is CASSPTQGSATEAFF.

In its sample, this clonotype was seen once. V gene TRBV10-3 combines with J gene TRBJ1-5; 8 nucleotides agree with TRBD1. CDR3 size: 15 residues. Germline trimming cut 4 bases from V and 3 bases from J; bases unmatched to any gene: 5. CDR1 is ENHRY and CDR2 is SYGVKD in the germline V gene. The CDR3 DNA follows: TGTGCCATCAGTGCTGGACAGGGTCACAATCAGCCCCAGCATTTT. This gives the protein CAISAGQGHNQPQHF.

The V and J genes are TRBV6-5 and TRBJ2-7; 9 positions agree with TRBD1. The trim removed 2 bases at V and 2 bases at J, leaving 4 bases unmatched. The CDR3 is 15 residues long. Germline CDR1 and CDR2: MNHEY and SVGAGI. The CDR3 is CASSYAGTGPYEQYF. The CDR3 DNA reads TGTGCCAGCAGTTACGCCGGGACAGGGCCCTACGAGCAGTACTTC.

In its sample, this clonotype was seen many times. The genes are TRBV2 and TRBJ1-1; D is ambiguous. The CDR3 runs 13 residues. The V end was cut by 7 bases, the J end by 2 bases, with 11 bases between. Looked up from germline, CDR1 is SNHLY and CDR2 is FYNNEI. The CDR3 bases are TGTGCCAGCATTAAGGATACTAACACTGAAGCTTTCTTT. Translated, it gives CASIKDTNTEAFF.

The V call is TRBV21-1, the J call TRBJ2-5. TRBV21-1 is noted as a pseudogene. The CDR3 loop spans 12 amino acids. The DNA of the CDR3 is TGTGCCAGCAGCAAAGCTCAAGAGACCCAGTACTTC. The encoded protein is CASSKAQETQYF.

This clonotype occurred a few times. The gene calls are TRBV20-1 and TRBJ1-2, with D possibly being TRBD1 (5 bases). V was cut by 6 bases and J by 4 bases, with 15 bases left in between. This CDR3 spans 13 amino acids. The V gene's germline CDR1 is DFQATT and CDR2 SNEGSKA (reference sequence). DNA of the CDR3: TGCAGTGCGATGACAGAGGACTTCTATGGCTACACCTTC. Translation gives CSAMTEDFYGYTF.

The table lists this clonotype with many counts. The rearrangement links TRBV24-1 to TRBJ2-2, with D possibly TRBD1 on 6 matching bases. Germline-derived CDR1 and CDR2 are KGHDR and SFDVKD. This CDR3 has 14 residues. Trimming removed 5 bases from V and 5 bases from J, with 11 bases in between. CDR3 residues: CATSADRRTGELFF. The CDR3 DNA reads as TGTGCCACCAGTGCCGACAGGCGGACCGGGGAGCTGTTTTTT.

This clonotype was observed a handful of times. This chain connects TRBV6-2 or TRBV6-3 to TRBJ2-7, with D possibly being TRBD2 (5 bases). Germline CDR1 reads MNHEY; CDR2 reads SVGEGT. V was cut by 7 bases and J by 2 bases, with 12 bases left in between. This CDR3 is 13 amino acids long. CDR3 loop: CASTPDGTYEQYF. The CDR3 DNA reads TGTGCCAGCACCCCTGACGGGACCTACGAGCAGTACTTC.

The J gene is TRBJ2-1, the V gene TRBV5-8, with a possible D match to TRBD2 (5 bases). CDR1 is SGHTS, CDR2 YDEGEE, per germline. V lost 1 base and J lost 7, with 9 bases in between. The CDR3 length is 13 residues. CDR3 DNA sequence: TGTGCCAGCAGCTTGTTCGAGGGTAATGAGCAGTTCTTC. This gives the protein CASSLFEGNEQFF.

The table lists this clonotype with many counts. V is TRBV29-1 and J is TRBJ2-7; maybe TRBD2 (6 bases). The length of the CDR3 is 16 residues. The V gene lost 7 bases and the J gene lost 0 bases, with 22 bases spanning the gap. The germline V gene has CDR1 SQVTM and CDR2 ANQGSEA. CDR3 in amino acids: CSALFPRRDPSYEQYF. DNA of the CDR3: TGCAGCGCGTTGTTCCCCCGGAGGGATCCCTCCTACGAGCAGTACTTC.

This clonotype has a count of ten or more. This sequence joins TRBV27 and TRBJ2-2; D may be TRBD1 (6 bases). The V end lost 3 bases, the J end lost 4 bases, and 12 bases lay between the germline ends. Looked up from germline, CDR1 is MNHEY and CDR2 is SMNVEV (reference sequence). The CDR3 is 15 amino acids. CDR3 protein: CASSFASDSTGELFF. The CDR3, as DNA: TGTGCCAGCAGTTTTGCCTCGGACAGCACCGGGGAGCTGTTTTTT.

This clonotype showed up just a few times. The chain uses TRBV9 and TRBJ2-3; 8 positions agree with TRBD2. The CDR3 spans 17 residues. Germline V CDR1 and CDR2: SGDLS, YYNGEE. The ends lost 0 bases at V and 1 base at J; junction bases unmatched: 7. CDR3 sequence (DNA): TGTGCCAGCAGCGTAGCTACCGGAGCGGGGGGCACAGATACGCAGTATTTT. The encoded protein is CASSVATGAGGTDTQYF.